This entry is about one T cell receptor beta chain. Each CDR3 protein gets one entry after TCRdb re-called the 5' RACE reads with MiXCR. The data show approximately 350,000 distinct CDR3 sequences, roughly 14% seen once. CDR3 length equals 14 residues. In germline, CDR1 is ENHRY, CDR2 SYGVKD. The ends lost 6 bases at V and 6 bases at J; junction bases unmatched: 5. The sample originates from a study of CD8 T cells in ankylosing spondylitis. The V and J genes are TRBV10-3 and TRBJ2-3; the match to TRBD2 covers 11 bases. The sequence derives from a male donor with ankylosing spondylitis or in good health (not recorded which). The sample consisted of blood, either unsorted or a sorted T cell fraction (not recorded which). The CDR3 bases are TGTGCCATCAGGGGGACTAGCGGAGATGATACGCAGTATTTT. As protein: CAIRGTSGDDTQYF.